This T cell receptor beta chain came from a study of T cells after yellow fever vaccination. Whole-study findings and limits: Booster samples showed a return of most primary-vaccination clones (around 95% CD4, about 87% CD8). A small proportion of clonotypes was detected in both the CD4 and CD8 compartments.

CDR1 and CDR2 from the germline V gene are ENHRY and SYGVKD. This CDR3 has 15 residues. V lost 11 bases to trimming and J lost 5 bases; unmatched junction nucleotides: 11. This clonotype appeared many times. Its antigen is still unknown. 5'RACE template switching generated TCR cDNA, adding a universal primer site and UMIs. TCRdb called the 5' RACE reads again in MiXCR, with one record for every CDR3 protein. The sample carries over 120,000 distinct CDR3 sequences, less than 8.5% recorded once. The V call is TRBV10-3, the J call TRBJ2-3, with 12 bases aligning to TRBD2. The receptor comes from a man aged 25-45 years who received the YFV17D yellow fever vaccine. Sequenced material: CD4+ T cells sorted from PBMCs, taken 10 days after the yellow fever booster vaccination. The CDR3 DNA reads TGTGCCGTCCGGACTAGCGGGGACTATCGAGATACGCAGTATTTT. Residues: CAVRTSGDYRDTQYF.